Within the sample, the clone carrying this TCR beta chain is medium-sized. The antigen is not known. This sample's treatment: roughly 11-day PBMC culture with coronavirus spike peptide pools or control peptides (ViraFEST assay). With peptide pools, ViraFEST first expanded antigen-specific T cells and afterwards sequenced their TCRs. The sample comes from a study of vaccination and CD4 T cells after COVID-19. Study-level background: Stimuli were overlapping spike peptide pools of SARS-CoV-2 and three common cold coronaviruses (HCoV-NL63, HCoV-OC43, HCoV-229E).

Sequence data for DNA of cultured CD4+ T cells were generated by the Oncomine TCR Beta short-read assay. Each CDR3 protein is one row after TCRdb ran MiXCR on the PCR reads. The data hold some 14,000 distinct CDR3 sequences, with roughly 60% observed a single time. Germline V lookup: CDR1 SNHLY, CDR2 FYNNEI. CDR3 length equals 13 residues. V lost 5 bases and J 1 base, leaving 8 bases between the germline ends. Study-level results: The median SARS-CoV-2-reactive clonotype number increased from roughly 21 to 40, without statistical significance.

The J gene is TRBJ1-1, the V gene TRBV2; D gene ambiguous. Material for sequencing was CD4+ T cells from blood, cultured in vitro. The receptor was derived from a human donor who had recovered from COVID-19. The CDR3 bases are TGTGCCAGCAGTAACAGACAGAACACTGAAGCTTTCTTT. It translates to CASSNRQNTEAFF.